Below, one TCR beta chain is given with its context. What it recognizes is unknown. Data came from immunoSEQ multiplex PCR; TCRdb stores just in-frame clones and leaves some out. The sample holds around 100,000 clones, approximately 89% seen once. Trimming pared 5 bases from V and 6 bases from J, leaving 17 bases between. Germline V gene sequence: CDR1 SGHNT, CDR2 YENEEA. The CDR3 is 15 amino acids. These data originate in a study of identifying expanded T cells in peripheral blood. Study-level findings and limits: Over two and four weeks, about 17 and 20 clones changed, versus roughly 1.1 between replicates. Variance in clone template counts between approximately two-week samples significantly increased with total template count across all healthy donors.

Healthy donors had no documented immune events, such as infections, while sampled. The chain uses TRBV11-3 and TRBJ2-1, with D unclear. The TCR was taken from a person between 18 and 75 years old in good health. Sequencing was performed on blood. CDR3 DNA sequence: TGTGCCAGCAGCAACGTTCAATTCGGCTCCAATGAGCAGTTCTTC. Residues: CASSNVQFGSNEQFF.